The sequence of this T cell receptor (beta chain) was determined in a study of CD8 T cells in ankylosing spondylitis. Study findings and constraints: Among TCR beta sequences, a motif of roughly 8 highly homologous variants appeared characteristic of ankylosing spondylitis blood. Disease-associated clones were reportedly significantly overrepresented in matched ankylosing spondylitis synovial fluid.

The CDR3 consists of 16 residues. CDR1 and CDR2 (germline): SGDLS, YYNGEE. The V and J ends lost 0 bases and 3 bases, in that order; junction bases with no gene match: 6. TCRdb reanalysed the 5' RACE reads using MiXCR and keeps one entry per CDR3 protein. This table has over 700,000 distinct CDR3 sequences, around a fifth appearing once. As to this clonotype: The antigen is not known.

This chain connects TRBV9 to TRBJ1-3; TRBD1 matches 7 bases. The sequenced sample consisted of blood, either unsorted or a sorted T cell fraction (not recorded which). The receptor's source is a male donor with ankylosing spondylitis. Here the CDR3 DNA reads TGTGCCAGCAGCGTAGTGGGCGGACAGGTTGGAAACACCATATATTTT. Its protein product is CASSVVGGQVGNTIYF.